This T cell receptor beta chain was sequenced during a study of technical replicates of blood from several donors. Generated by immunoSEQ multiplex PCR, the TCRdb table keeps only in-frame clones and is missing some. The sample contains 79,000 or so clones, 90% to 95% of which appear only once. The CDR3 has 14 amino acids. V lost 5 bases to trimming and J lost 3 bases; unmatched junction nucleotides: 4. In germline, CDR1 is MDHEN, CDR2 SYDVKM. Sequencing was done on a sample of T cells isolated from PBMCs. The chain couples TRBV28 to TRBJ2-7, with 10 nucleotides matching TRBD2. This TCR was recovered from a human donor in good health. The chain's CDR3 is CASSPGLANYEQYF. CDR3 in DNA: TGTGCCAGCAGTCCGGGACTAGCGAACTACGAGCAGTACTTC.